A single sample gave rise to the 26 T cell receptor beta chains below, sequenced in a study of long-term antiretroviral therapy in people with HIV. Sequencing relied on immunoSEQ assay v3.0, run at survey level. Only in-frame clones appear in the TCRdb table, and some are missing; sequencing was by immunoSEQ multiplex PCR. The sample lists over 35,000 clones, about 80% occurring once. This specimen consisted of unsorted PBMCs, obtained 3.4 years after starting antiretroviral therapy. The receptors were gathered from a man between 25 and 39 years old with HIV.

The chain joins TRBV5-1 to TRBJ2-7, with D perhaps matching TRBD2 (5 bases). V lost 0 bases, J lost 5 bases, and 6 bases lay in between. This CDR3 is built from 12 residues. CDR1 and CDR2 from the germline V gene are SGHRS and YFSETQ. In nucleotides, the CDR3 is TGCGCCAGCAGCTTGGGAGGGCACGAGCAGTACTTC. It specifies CASSLGGHEQYF.

The J gene is TRBJ1-1, the V gene TRBV6-1; D call uncertain. This CDR3 has 15 residues. Germline assignment: CDR1 MNHNS and CDR2 SASEGT. Trimming cost V 7 bases and J 0 bases, with 15 bases left between them. As DNA, the CDR3 is TGTGCCAGCAAGAGGACCACAGCCATGAACACTGAAGCTTTCTTT. This sequence encodes CASKRTTAMNTEAFF.

This chain's CDR3 is CASSVVPGDGEQYF. Written as DNA, the CDR3 is TGTGCCAGCAGCGTAGTGCCGGGGGACGGTGAGCAGTACTTC. The chain joins TRBV9 to TRBJ2-7, with D maybe TRBD2 (6 bases). Germline CDR1 SGDLS, CDR2 YYNGEE. The V end was cut by 0 bases, the J end by 7 bases, with 14 bases between. CDR3 length equals 14 residues.

V gene TRBV7-9 combines with J gene TRBJ2-7; TRBD2 matches at 9 bases. The CDR3 has 16 residues. After removal of 3 bases from V and 5 bases from J, the junction contained 11 bases not matched to a gene. Germline V gives CDR1 SEHNR, CDR2 FQNEAQ (reference sequence). CDR3 residues: CASSFNPGTSSHEQYF. In nucleotides, the CDR3 is TGTGCCAGCAGCTTTAACCCCGGGACTAGCAGCCACGAGCAGTACTTC.

In its sample, this clone was seen once. The chain is built from TRBV9 and TRBJ1-1, with 12 bases identical to TRBD1. V shed 2 bases, J shed 8 bases, and the junction held 10 bases outside the gene matches. The CDR3 runs 16 residues. Germline V CDR1 and CDR2: SGDLS, YYNGEE. This CDR3 reads CASSVGDRGPVEEAFF. The CDR3 DNA sequence: TGTGCCAGCAGCGTTGGGGACAGGGGGCCGGTCGAGGAAGCTTTCTTT.

CDR3 sequence: CASSFTIYTGELFF. The CDR3 nucleotides are TGTGCCAGCAGTTTCACAATCTACACCGGGGAGCTGTTTTTT. V and J are TRBV2 and TRBJ2-2; D gene unclear. The CDR3 spans 14 residues. Germline CDR1 reads SNHLY; CDR2 reads FYNNEI. V lost 5 bases to trimming and J lost 3 bases, with 10 bases between them.

A remark on this clone: At one end, the junction sequence differs from germline, possibly due to a read error. The CDR3 DNA is TGTGCCAGCAGTTATCAAGTCTACCATGAGCAGTTCTTC. This encodes CASSYQVYHEQFF. This chain links TRBV6-5 with TRBJ2-1; no firm D call. Germline-derived CDR1 and CDR2 are MNHEY and SVGAGI. The CDR3 length is 13 residues.

The rearrangement links TRBV11-3 to TRBJ2-1, with D hard to call. This CDR3 comprises 12 residues. Germline V gene sequence: CDR1 SGHNT, CDR2 YENEEA. Trimming shortened V by 1 base and J by 8 bases, and 6 bases separated the two germline ends. The CDR3, as DNA: TGTGCCAGCAGCTTAGGTGATCATGAGCAGTTCTTC. Translated: CASSLGDHEQFF.

The chain couples TRBV6-5 to TRBJ1-3; a possible D gene is TRBD1 (6 bases). The CDR3 loop spans 15 amino acids. Germline loops: CDR1 MNHEY, CDR2 SVGAGI. Trimming took 0 bases from V and 4 from J, leaving 10 bases between them. The CDR3 DNA reads as TGTGCCAGCAGTTACTCGATGGGGGGCGGAAACACCATATATTTT. The encoded protein is CASSYSMGGGNTIYF.

This chain links TRBV19 with TRBJ1-1; TRBD1 matches at 10 bases. The CDR3 has 14 amino acids. CDR1 LNHDA and CDR2 SQIVND come from the germline V gene (reference sequence). V trimming: 4 bases; J trimming: 4 bases; junction bases outside the gene matches: 3. The CDR3 region is CASSRRTGGTEAFF. The CDR3 DNA is TGTGCCAGTAGTAGACGGACAGGGGGCACTGAAGCTTTCTTT.

This clone was counted between two and nine times. The J gene is TRBJ2-1, the V gene TRBV6-6, with D tentatively TRBD1 or TRBD2 (5 bases each). V lost 0 bases to trimming and J lost 9 bases, with 18 bases between them. CDR3 length: 16 residues. Germline V gives CDR1 MNHNY, CDR2 SVGAGI (reference sequence). In DNA, the CDR3 is TGTGCCAGCAGTTACTCGGTGTTGGGGGATAAGGCTGAGCAGTTCTTC. Residues: CASSYSVLGDKAEQFF.

The table lists this clone with a count of one. The chain links TRBV7-2 to TRBJ2-2; 15 bases are shared with TRBD2. The germline CDR1 and CDR2 sequences are SGHTA and FQGNSA. The CDR3 covers 18 residues. The V and J ends lost 7 bases and 7 bases, in that order; junction bases with no gene match: 13. As DNA, the CDR3 is TGTGCCAGCACAAAAGGACTAGCGGGAGGGCCGGGTCGCGGGGAGCTGTTTTTT. It codes for CASTKGLAGGPGRGELFF. Drawing the rest from reference TRBV7-2 and TRBJ2-2, the complete variable domain is GAGVSQSPSNKVTEKGKDVELRCDPISGHTALYWYRQSLGQGLEFLIYFQGNSAPDKSGLPSDRFSAERTGGSVSTLTIQRTQQEDSAVYLCASTKGLAGGPGRGELFFGEGSRLTVL.

This chain uses TRBV13 with TRBJ2-7, with TRBD2 as a possible D gene (7 bases). Germline V gene sequence: CDR1 PRHDT, CDR2 FYEKMQ (reference sequence). The CDR3 length is 13 residues. V was shortened by 3 bases and J by 3 bases, with 9 bases between the two germline ends. The CDR3 spells CASSLGGLYEQYF. The CDR3 nucleotides read TGTGCCAGCAGCTTGGGGGGGCTCTACGAGCAGTACTTC.

The chain has TRBV15 and TRBJ1-1; D is undetermined. The V end lost 0 bases, the J end lost 7 bases, and 18 bases lay between the germline ends. The CDR3 loop spans 16 amino acids. The germline V gene encodes CDR1 LNHNV and CDR2 YYDKDF (reference sequence). CDR3 coding DNA: TGTGCCACCAGCAGAGATCTTGTAGGCCAGGATCGTGAAGCTTTCTTT. Its translation: CATSRDLVGQDREAFF.

CDR3 in DNA: TGTGCCAGCAAAAGACGGGACGGGTCCTACGAGCAGTACTTC. Translation: CASKRRDGSYEQYF. The rearrangement links TRBV2 to TRBJ2-7; possibly TRBD1 or TRBD2 for D (5 bases each). The V and J ends lost 7 bases and 1 base respectively, with 14 bases between them. Germline V gene sequence: CDR1 SNHLY, CDR2 FYNNEI. This CDR3 has 14 residues.

The chain is built from TRBV10-3 and TRBJ2-7, with 8 bases lining up with TRBD2. V shed 10 bases and J 1 base; nucleotides not matched to a gene: 9. This CDR3 spans 14 amino acids. Germline values: CDR1 ENHRY, CDR2 SYGVKD. Written as DNA, the CDR3 is TGTGCCACAAGTAGCGGGATAAAGTCCTACGAGCAGTACTTC. Its protein is CATSSGIKSYEQYF.

In its sample, this clone was seen once. This chain uses TRBV5-4 with TRBJ1-2; TRBD1 aligns across 7 bases. The CDR3 loop spans 13 amino acids. From germline, CDR1 is SGHNT and CDR2 YYREEE (reference sequence). With V trimmed by 0 bases and J by 7 bases, 3 bases remained unmatched. DNA for the CDR3: TGTGCCAGCAGCTTGGAGGCAGGGGGTGGCTACACCTTC. This encodes CASSLEAGGGYTF.

V and J are TRBV28 and TRBJ2-7; 7 nucleotides line up with TRBD1. J lost 3 bases, V lost 6 bases, and 11 bases had no gene match. From germline, CDR1 is MDHEN and CDR2 SYDVKM. The CDR3 is 15 residues long. CDR3 nucleotide sequence: TGTGCCAGCAGCGACTTACCGACAGGGAGCTACGAGCAGTACTTC. Translated, it gives CASSDLPTGSYEQYF.

The chain recombines TRBV18 with TRBJ2-3; weak D call: TRBD1 (6 bases). With 3 bases removed from V and 6 bases from J, the gap between germline ends came to 7 bases. This CDR3 spans 12 amino acids. Germline V lookup: CDR1 KGHSH, CDR2 LQKENI. The CDR3 nucleotides are TGTGCCAGCTCACCGGGGGCCGATACGCAGTATTTT. Translating gives CASSPGADTQYF. Variable domain in full (rest from reference TRBV18 and TRBJ2-3): NAGVMQNPRHLVRRRGQEARLRCSPMKGHSHVYWYRQLPEEGLKFMVYLQKENIIDESGMPKERFSAEFPKEGPSILRIQQVVRGDSAAYFCASSPGADTQYFGPGTRLTVL.

The chain joins TRBV28 to TRBJ1-5; no clear D. Germline V gives CDR1 MDHEN, CDR2 SYDVKM. Deletions cut 7 bases from V and 3 bases from J, with 10 bases between. The CDR3 runs 13 residues. This chain's CDR3 is CASIRGINQPQHF. In DNA form, the CDR3 reads TGTGCCAGCATCCGAGGGATCAATCAGCCCCAGCATTTT.

The chain employs TRBV7-8 and TRBJ2-7, with 10 bases matching TRBD2. With V trimmed by 3 bases and J by 1 base, 3 bases remained unmatched. CDR1 and CDR2 from the germline V gene are SGHVS and FQNEAQ. The CDR3 runs 15 residues. DNA for the CDR3: TGTGCCAGCAGCTTTGGACTAGCGGCTTCCTACGAGCAGTACTTC. Its protein product is CASSFGLAASYEQYF.

The chain recombines TRBV6-5 with TRBJ1-1, with 8 positions matching TRBD1. V gave up 8 bases and J gave up 11 bases; unmatched junction bases: 7. Germline CDR1 and CDR2: MNHEY and SVGAGI. The CDR3 runs to 11 residues. CDR3 nucleotides: TGTGCCAGCGGCCGACAGGGGAATGCTTTCTTT. This encodes CASGRQGNAFF.

This chain joins TRBV19 and TRBJ2-1; no definite D call. V lost 1 base and J 0 bases, leaving 10 bases between the germline ends. Germline loops: CDR1 LNHDA, CDR2 SQIVND (reference sequence). CDR3 length: 16 residues. CDR3 sequence (DNA): TGTGCCAGTAGTATAGGGAGCGCCGGCTCCTACAATGAGCAGTTCTTC. Amino acid sequence: CASSIGSAGSYNEQFF.

This chain uses TRBV5-1 with TRBJ2-5; the D gene is possibly TRBD2 (7 bases). Germline CDR1 and CDR2: SGHRS and YFSETQ. CDR3 size: 16 residues. Between the trimmed V and J ends, which lost 1 base and 5 bases, there was a span of 18 bases. Written as DNA, the CDR3 is TGCGCCAGCAGCTTGTTGACGGGGGGCGCTTCGGAGACCCAGTACTTC. Translation: CASSLLTGGASETQYF.

This clone turned up a few times. CDR3: CASSFNFGRSSYEQYF. In DNA, the CDR3 is TGTGCCAGCAGCTTTAACTTTGGCCGTAGCTCCTACGAGCAGTACTTC. The chain links TRBV7-9 to TRBJ2-7, with D hard to call. Germline V CDR1 and CDR2: SEHNR, FQNEAQ (reference sequence). The ends were cut back, 3 bases at V and 0 bases at J, with 15 bases in the middle. The CDR3 totals 16 residues.

The chain recombines TRBV6-6 with TRBJ2-2; 10 positions agree with TRBD1. The germline CDR1 and CDR2 sequences are MNHNY and SVGAGI (reference sequence). CDR3 length: 16 amino acids. Trimming took 1 base from V and 8 from J; bases not matched to a gene: 7. CDR3 nucleotides: TGTGCCAGCAGTTACTGGGGGACAGGGGCTGGGGGGGAGCTGTTTTTT. Translated: CASSYWGTGAGGELFF.